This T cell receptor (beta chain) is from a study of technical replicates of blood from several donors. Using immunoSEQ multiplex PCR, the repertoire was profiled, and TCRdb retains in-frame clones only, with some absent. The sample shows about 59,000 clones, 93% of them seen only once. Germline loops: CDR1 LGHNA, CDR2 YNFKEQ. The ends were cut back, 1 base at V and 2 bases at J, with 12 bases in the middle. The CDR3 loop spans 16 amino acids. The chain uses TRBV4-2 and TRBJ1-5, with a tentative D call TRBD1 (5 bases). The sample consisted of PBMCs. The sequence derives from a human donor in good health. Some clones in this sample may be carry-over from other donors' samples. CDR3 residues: CASSQGKGGGNQPQHF. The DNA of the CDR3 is TGTGCCAGCAGCCAAGGGAAGGGAGGGGGCAATCAGCCCCAGCATTTT.